This is a list of T cell receptor beta chains from one sample in a study of T-cell memory formation after mild COVID-19. TCRdb ran MiXCR on the 5' RACE reads and lists one entry per CDR3 protein. The sample has around 390,000 distinct CDR3 sequences, about 17% seen once; the top ten hold around a fifth. Sequenced input: PBMCs or a T cell subset sorted from them (not recorded which). All receptors derive from a man in his late teens or twenties who had mild COVID-19 (a few samples of this study predate the infection). Cell type and time point are not known. CDR3s include the opening cysteine and the closing phenylalanine or tryptophan. D genes are given only for firm matches. A row's size may be missing; if present it is once, few, many or a size class.

>TRBJ2-5|NA|NA|TRBV29-1
CSVAPPGDGETQYF
TGCAGCGTTGCTCCCCCAGGGGACGGGGAGACCCAGTACTTC
>TRBJ2-7|TRBD1|few|TRBV4-1
CASSQEGGTGNYEQYF
TGCGCCAGCAGCCAAGAAGGGGGGACAGGTAACTACGAGCAGTACTTC
>TRBJ2-1|TRBD2|many|TRBV3-1
CASSHPRLAGKNEQFF
TGTGCCAGCAGCCACCCTCGACTAGCGGGGAAGAATGAGCAGTTCTTC
>TRBJ2-6|NA|NA|TRBV6-5
CATSPQQGPSGANVLTF
TGTGCCACATCGCCCCAACAGGGTCCCTCTGGGGCCAACGTCCTGACTTTC
>TRBJ1-1|NA|few|TRBV12-3/TRBV12-4
CASSFWSNTEAFF
TGTGCCAGCAGTTTCTGGTCGAACACTGAAGCTTTCTTT
>TRBJ2-3|NA|NA|TRBV19
CATSRDPQDTQYF
TGTGCCACGAGCCGGGACCCCCAAGATACGCAGTATTTT
>TRBJ2-1|TRBD1|few|TRBV20-1
CSARASGQAYNEQFF
TGCAGTGCTAGAGCGTCGGGACAGGCTTACAATGAGCAGTTCTTC
>TRBJ2-3|TRBD1|few|TRBV12-3/TRBV12-4
CASNDRARADTQYF
TGTGCCAGCAACGACAGGGCGCGGGCAGATACGCAGTATTTT
>TRBJ2-2|TRBD2|NA|TRBV6-5
CASSYATSGGNTGELFF
TGTGCCAGCAGTTACGCGACTAGCGGGGGGAACACCGGGGAGCTGTTTTTT
>TRBJ2-5|NA|few|TRBV27
CASSRRRFETQYF
TGTGCCAGCAGTCGAAGGCGTTTCGAGACCCAGTACTTC
>TRBJ1-1|NA|few|TRBV12-3/TRBV12-4
CASSFIRRNTEAFF
TGTGCCAGCAGTTTTATCCGGAGGAACACTGAAGCTTTCTTT
>TRBJ2-7|NA|NA|TRBV11-2
CASSMDPLYEQYF
TGTGCCAGCAGTATGGACCCTCTCTACGAGCAGTACTTC
>TRBJ2-5|NA|few|TRBV3-1
CASSQLGARETQYF
TGTGCCAGCAGCCAACTAGGGGCGCGGGAGACCCAGTACTTC
>TRBJ1-4|TRBD1|few|TRBV6-6
CASITDRGLANEKLFF
TGTGCCAGCATCACTGACAGGGGGCTAGCTAATGAAAAACTGTTTTTT
>TRBJ2-1|TRBD2|few|TRBV18
CASSPGGAVVNEQFF
TGTGCCAGCTCACCCGGGGGGGCCGTGGTAAATGAGCAGTTCTTC
>TRBJ2-1|TRBD2|NA|TRBV7-2
CASSPSGGASNEQFF
TGTGCCAGCAGCCCTAGCGGGGGGGCCTCCAATGAGCAGTTCTTC
>TRBJ2-3|TRBD2|few|TRBV7-3
CASSLFPSGGPDTQYF
TGTGCCAGCAGCTTATTCCCTAGCGGGGGGCCAGATACGCAGTATTTT
>TRBJ1-6|NA|NA|TRBV6-5
CASSYQRGNSPLHF
TGTGCCAGCAGTTACCAGAGAGGAAATTCACCCCTCCACTTT
>TRBJ2-1|NA|many|TRBV4-1
CASSHRGEKQFF
TGCGCCAGCAGCCACCGGGGAGAAAAGCAGTTCTTC
>TRBJ1-6|NA|NA|TRBV6-5
CASRRTEGAYSPLHF
TGTGCCAGCAGGCGGACGGAGGGAGCGTATTCACCCCTCCACTTT
>TRBJ2-7|NA|NA|TRBV6-5
CASSYSTSYEQYF
TGTGCCAGCAGTTATAGTACGTCCTACGAGCAGTACTTC
>TRBJ1-2|NA|NA|TRBV24-1
CATSDGQGKGYTF
TGTGCCACCAGTGACGGCCAGGGTAAAGGCTACACCTTC
>TRBJ2-3|NA|NA|TRBV5-1
CASSSRGGDTQYF
TGCGCCAGCAGCTCTCGGGGAGGAGATACGCAGTATTTT
>TRBJ1-5|NA|NA|TRBV24-1
CATSDSRRAEGPQHF
TGTGCCACCAGTGATTCGAGACGGGCCGAGGGGCCCCAGCATTTT
>TRBJ2-1|NA|few|TRBV2
CATLTGTLGNEQFF
TGTGCCACGCTAACCGGGACACTAGGCAATGAGCAGTTCTTC
>TRBJ1-1|NA|NA|TRBV11-2
CASSLAVGLNTEAFF
TGTGCCAGCAGCTTAGCAGTAGGCCTGAACACTGAAGCTTTCTTT
>TRBJ1-5|TRBD1|many|TRBV6-2/TRBV6-3
CASSEAGTGNYQPQHF
TGTGCCAGCAGCGAGGCCGGGACAGGGAATTATCAGCCCCAGCATTTT
>TRBJ2-3|TRBD2|once|TRBV4-2
CASSQVELATTDTQYF
TGTGCCAGCAGCCAAGTAGAACTAGCGACGACAGATACGCAGTATTTT
>TRBJ1-2|NA|NA|TRBV5-1
CASSARVQGIGFPGGYTF
TGCGCCAGCAGCGCCCGCGTACAGGGCATTGGTTTTCCGGGGGGCTACACCTTC
>TRBJ2-7|NA|many|TRBV5-5
CASSLTPTVAYEQYF
TGTGCCAGCAGCTTGACCCCTACAGTAGCCTACGAGCAGTACTTC
>TRBJ2-1|NA|NA|TRBV30
CAWSGGWGDQFF
TGTGCCTGGAGTGGAGGTTGGGGTGATCAGTTCTTC
>TRBJ2-5|NA|few|TRBV11-2
CASSRMGSETQYF
TGTGCCAGCAGCAGAATGGGGTCGGAGACCCAGTACTTC
>TRBJ1-3|TRBD1|few|TRBV5-1
CASSLLGQGTLSGNTIYF
TGCGCCAGCAGCTTGTTGGGACAGGGGACTCTCTCTGGAAACACCATATATTTT
>TRBJ2-7|NA|NA|TRBV12-3/TRBV12-4
CASRATMSSYEQYF
TGTGCCAGCAGGGCGACGATGAGCTCCTACGAGCAGTACTTC
>TRBJ2-3|TRBD2|few|TRBV18
CASSPSRGLAGGTDTQYF
TGTGCCAGCTCACCATCCCGGGGACTAGCGGGGGGCACAGATACGCAGTATTTT
>TRBJ2-2|NA|NA|TRBV12-3/TRBV12-4
CASFIRGPNTGELFF
TGTGCCAGCTTTATCCGGGGACCGAACACCGGGGAGCTGTTTTTT
>TRBJ2-1|NA|once|TRBV27
CASSLAPPGDEQFF
TGTGCCAGCAGCCTAGCCCCTCCGGGAGATGAGCAGTTCTTC
>TRBJ1-6|TRBD1|few|TRBV7-6
CASSLGDSYNSALHF
TGTGCCAGCAGCTTAGGGGACAGTTATAATTCAGCCCTCCACTTT
>TRBJ1-2|NA|NA|TRBV7-2
CASSIGGGYGYTF
TGTGCCAGCAGCATCGGGGGGGGTTATGGCTACACCTTC
>TRBJ2-4|NA|NA|TRBV5-1
CASSLEGGEDIQYF
TGCGCCAGCAGCTTGGAGGGGGGCGAAGACATTCAGTACTTC
>TRBJ2-4|NA|many|TRBV10-2
CASRVGAKNIQYF
TGCGCCAGCCGGGTGGGGGCCAAAAACATTCAGTACTTC
>TRBJ2-3|TRBD2|many|TRBV25-1
CASSLGGGADTQYF
TGTGCCAGCAGTCTAGGTGGGGGGGCAGATACGCAGTATTTT
>TRBJ1-5|NA|many|TRBV6-5
CASSYSNTNQPQHF
TGTGCCAGCAGTTACTCGAACACCAATCAGCCCCAGCATTTT
>TRBJ1-6|TRBD1|many|TRBV5-1
CASSLGQGDSPLHF
TGCGCCAGCAGCTTGGGACAGGGAGATTCACCCCTCCACTTT
>TRBJ2-3|NA|few|TRBV7-9
CASSLVGGQSTDTQYF
TGTGCCAGCAGCTTAGTGGGGGGGCAGAGCACAGATACGCAGTATTTT
>TRBJ2-5|TRBD1|NA|TRBV4-1
CASSQVGQGETQYF
TGCGCCAGCAGCCAAGTAGGACAGGGAGAGACCCAGTACTTC
>TRBJ1-2|NA|NA|TRBV10-3
CAISDPEKGGNGYTF
TGTGCCATCAGTGACCCGGAGAAGGGAGGAAATGGCTACACCTTC